The source of this TCR beta chain is a study of cytomegalovirus exposure and HLA in healthy donors. Study-wide findings and caveats: In terms of immune exposure information, only CMV serostatus was available. As a later analysis showed, several of the most significant clusters appeared to be linked to common viral pathogens.

A multiplex PCR was run with 60 Vbeta primers and 13 Jbeta primers. Using immunoSEQ multiplex PCR, the repertoire was profiled, and TCRdb retains in-frame clones only, with some absent. The data show about 100,000 clones, approximately 76% seen once. Comments on this clone: Its cognate antigen is unknown.

There are 15 residues in the CDR3. Germline V lookup: CDR1 LGHNA, CDR2 YNFKEQ. After removal of 3 bases from V and 4 bases from J, the junction contained 9 bases not matched to a gene. This chain uses TRBV4-2 with TRBJ2-7; 7 bases agree with TRBD2. The receptor was isolated from a woman aged 55-69 years in good health and CMV-seropositive. The specimen sequenced was PBMCs. This chain's CDR3 is CASSQRSGETYEQYF. The CDR3 coding sequence is TGTGCCAGCAGCCAGAGGAGCGGGGAGACGTACGAGCAGTACTTC.